This entry lists 31 T cell receptor beta chains sequenced from one sample in a study of beta chain features in type 1 diabetes. General study points: Across all four CD4+ subsets, people with type 1 diabetes showed modestly shorter TCRB CDR3s.

The authors reverse transcribed all of the isolated RNA, so sequencing captured expressed TCRB transcripts. The table came from immunoSEQ multiplex PCR; TCRdb's copy has only in-frame clones and leaves some out. The sample lists some 240,000 clones; approximately 16% were seen once. No antigens are known for them. Source material: naive CD4+ T cells from blood. The receptors come from a young man with type 1 diabetes.

The chain is built from TRBV7-9 and TRBJ2-1, with a possible D match to TRBD2 (6 bases). The CDR3 runs to 12 residues. The V end lost 3 bases, the J end lost 6 bases, and 6 bases lay between the germline ends. Germline CDR1 SEHNR, CDR2 FQNEAQ (reference sequence). CDR3 DNA: TGTGCCAGCAGCTTTAGCGGCAATGAGCAGTTCTTC. As protein: CASSFSGNEQFF.

This clone was seen a handful of times. The chain links TRBV7-2 to TRBJ1-1; D gene ambiguous. V shed 8 bases and J shed 0 bases, with 10 bases lying between them. This CDR3 contains 13 residues. CDR1 and CDR2 (germline): SGHTA, FQGNSA. CDR3 in DNA: TGTGCCAGCCTTAATCGTTTGAACACTGAAGCTTTCTTT. It is translated as CASLNRLNTEAFF. The full variable domain, with the rest looked up from reference TRBV7-2 and TRBJ1-1, is GAGVSQSPSNKVTEKGKDVELRCDPISGHTALYWYRQSLGQGLEFLIYFQGNSAPDKSGLPSDRFSAERTGGSVSTLTIQRTQQEDSAVYLCASLNRLNTEAFFGQGTRLTVV.

The chain uses TRBV4-1 and TRBJ2-2, with D unclear. Trimming removed 4 bases at V and 2 bases at J, with 8 bases between. CDR3 length: 14 residues. In germline, CDR1 is MGHRA, CDR2 YSYEKL. Written as DNA, the CDR3 is TGCGCCAGCAGCCTGTCGCGAAACACCGGGGAGCTGTTTTTT. As protein: CASSLSRNTGELFF.

The chain links TRBV7-9 to TRBJ2-6, with 7 nucleotides matching TRBD1. Germline loops: CDR1 SEHNR, CDR2 FQNEAQ (reference sequence). V gave up 3 bases and J gave up 0 bases; unmatched junction bases: 2. CDR3 length: 16 amino acids. The CDR3 nucleotides are TGTGCCAGCAGCTTGGACAGGAGCTCTGGGGCCAACGTCCTGACTTTC. Its protein product is CASSLDRSSGANVLTF. Together with reference TRBV7-9 and TRBJ2-6, the CDR3 gives the full variable domain: DTGVSQNPRHKITKRGQNVTFRCDPISEHNRLYWYRQTLGQGPEFLTYFQNEAQLEKSRLLSDRFSAERPKGSFSTLEIQRTEQGDSAMYLCASSLDRSSGANVLTFGAGSRLTVL.

The chain couples TRBV7-2 to TRBJ2-3; the D is unclear. There are 15 residues in the CDR3. V was shortened by 6 bases and J by 3 bases, with 16 bases between the two germline ends. CDR1 is SGHTA, CDR2 FQGNSA, per germline. The CDR3 coding sequence is TGTGCCAGCAGTACAAAGGCGTTTAGTACAGATACGCAGTATTTT. Translating gives CASSTKAFSTDTQYF.

The genes are TRBV14 and TRBJ2-3; no firm D call. CDR1 is SGHDN and CDR2 is FVKESK in the germline V gene. The CDR3 has 12 amino acids. Between the trimmed V and J ends, which lost 5 bases and 2 bases, there was a span of 5 bases. Here the CDR3 reads CASSTSTDTQYF. CDR3 coding DNA: TGTGCCAGCAGCACGTCCACAGATACGCAGTATTTT.

The V and J genes are TRBV5-4 and TRBJ2-3, with 9 bases that match TRBD2. The germline V gene has CDR1 SGHNT and CDR2 YYREEE (reference sequence). Trimming removed 0 bases from V and 2 bases from J; junction bases left unmatched: 4. This CDR3 has 16 residues. CDR3 protein: CASSLGLAANTDTQYF. CDR3 in DNA: TGTGCCAGCAGCTTGGGACTAGCGGCCAACACAGATACGCAGTATTTT.

DNA of the CDR3: TGCGCCAGCAGCCTCGGGCTCGGGACAGGCCAAGAGACCCAGTACTTC. It specifies CASSLGLGTGQETQYF. V is TRBV4-1 and J is TRBJ2-5; 8 bases map to TRBD1. The V segment lost 4 bases and the J segment 1 base; nucleotides outside the gene matches: 8. Looked up from germline, CDR1 is MGHRA and CDR2 is YSYEKL. The CDR3 has 16 amino acids.

This chain uses TRBV7-8 with TRBJ1-5; unclear D gene. V shed 5 bases and J shed 1 base, with 18 bases lying between them. Germline V gene data show CDR1 as SGHVS and CDR2 as FQNEAQ. CDR3 size: 17 residues. CDR3 sequence reads: CASSQRETLRSNQPQHF. The DNA of the CDR3 is TGTGCCAGCAGCCAGCGCGAGACCCTGCGGAGCAATCAGCCCCAGCATTTT.

The rearrangement links TRBV7-9 to TRBJ2-6, with 8 bases matching TRBD1. This CDR3 is built from 15 residues. Per germline, CDR1 SEHNR and CDR2 FQNEAQ (reference sequence). The J segment lost 2 bases and the V segment lost 4 bases, leaving 1 base of the junction unmatched. The CDR3 bases are TGTGCCAGCAGCTCGGACAGGGCTGGGGCCAACGTCCTGACTTTC. Protein product: CASSSDRAGANVLTF.

The chain has TRBV7-9 and TRBJ2-5, with no clear D. V shed 7 bases and J shed 2 bases, with 26 bases lying between them. Germline values: CDR1 SEHNR, CDR2 FQNEAQ (reference sequence). The CDR3 totals 18 residues. CDR3 sequence: CASTLGPGSRNKQETQYF. As DNA, the CDR3 is TGTGCCAGCACCCTAGGGCCGGGCAGCCGAAACAAACAAGAGACCCAGTACTTC.

The genes are TRBV5-1 and TRBJ2-7; D gene ambiguous. CDR1 SGHRS and CDR2 YFSETQ come from the germline V gene. Trimming cost V 4 bases and J 0 bases, with 5 bases left between them. This CDR3 contains 12 residues. CDR3 residues: CASSRFSYEQYF. CDR3 in DNA: TGCGCCAGCAGCAGGTTCTCCTACGAGCAGTACTTC.

A few counts support this clone. The V gene is TRBV30, the J gene TRBJ2-4; D possibly corresponds to TRBD2 (6 bases). This CDR3 is built from 17 residues. The V end was cut by 2 bases, the J end by 1 base, with 18 bases between. Germline assignment: CDR1 GTSNPN and CDR2 SVGIG (reference sequence). The CDR3 coding sequence is TGTGCCTGGAGTTCCGGGGGTTTGCTGTTGGCCAAAAACATTCAGTACTTC. It encodes CAWSSGGLLLAKNIQYF.

This clone was detected only a few times. The CDR3 loop is CSTFVSDTQYF. The CDR3 DNA is TGCAGCACTTTCGTCTCAGATACGCAGTATTTT. This rearrangement joins TRBV20-1 to TRBJ2-3; D unresolved. Germline assignment: CDR1 DFQATT and CDR2 SNEGSKA (reference sequence). The CDR3 spans 11 residues.

This clone was counted once. This chain uses TRBV2 with TRBJ2-1; a possible D gene is TRBD2 (5 bases). The CDR3 loop spans 13 amino acids. Per germline, CDR1 SNHLY and CDR2 FYNNEI. V was trimmed by 8 bases and J by 8 bases, leaving 16 bases between them. The CDR3 bases are TGTGCCAGCGGTATCACCCAGAGGGATGAGCAGTTCTTC. It translates to CASGITQRDEQFF.

The rearrangement links TRBV7-2 to TRBJ2-7; D tentatively reads TRBD1 or TRBD2 (5 bases each). Trimming removed 4 bases from V and 2 bases from J, with 18 bases in between. Germline V gene data show CDR1 as SGHTA and CDR2 as FQGNSA. The CDR3 loop spans 16 amino acids. The CDR3 here is CASSSSNRDRAYEQYF. In DNA, the CDR3 is TGTGCCAGCAGCTCAAGTAACCGGGACCGAGCCTACGAGCAGTACTTC.

This clone was detected only a few times. The chain recombines TRBV9 with TRBJ2-5; a possible D gene is TRBD1 (6 bases). Trimming left V 0 bases short and J 5 bases short, with 8 bases between. Germline V gene sequence: CDR1 SGDLS, CDR2 YYNGEE. This CDR3 comprises 13 residues. The CDR3 DNA reads as TGTGCCAGCAGCGTAGATCAGGGGGAGACCCAGTACTTC. Encoded protein: CASSVDQGETQYF.

This clone was picked up a small number of times. V and J are TRBV29-1 and TRBJ1-5; maybe TRBD1 (5 bases). The CDR3 is 13 amino acids. V was trimmed by 1 base and J by 7 bases, leaving 11 bases between them. Per the germline V gene, CDR1 is SQVTM and CDR2 is ANQGSEA. The chain's CDR3 is CSVEVSWGQPQHF. Written as DNA, the CDR3 is TGCAGCGTTGAAGTTTCTTGGGGGCAGCCCCAGCATTTT.

The V and J genes are TRBV6-5 and TRBJ2-1; D unresolved. The CDR3 spans 11 residues. Germline CDR1 is MNHEY and CDR2 is SVGAGI. Trimming cost V 7 bases and J 5 bases, with 6 bases left between them. The CDR3 DNA reads as TGTGCCAGCATGGACCACAATGAGCAGTTCTTC. Translating gives CASMDHNEQFF.

This clone has only a few counts. V is TRBV29-1 and J is TRBJ2-3; D possibly uses TRBD1 or TRBD2 (5 bases each). The CDR3 runs to 12 residues. V lost 8 bases and J lost 3, with 12 bases in between. Per germline, CDR1 SQVTM and CDR2 ANQGSEA. CDR3: CSSGQGTDTQYF. The CDR3 bases are TGCAGCTCGGGGCAGGGAACAGATACGCAGTATTTT.

This clone was observed a few times. In DNA, the CDR3 is TGTGCCATCAGTGATCCAGGGGGAAAGGAAAAACTGTTTTTT. It specifies CAISDPGGKEKLFF. The chain has TRBV10-3 and TRBJ1-4; 7 bases are shared with TRBD1. Germline V gene lookup returns CDR1 ENHRY and CDR2 SYGVKD. V gave up 3 bases and J gave up 8 bases; unmatched junction bases: 6. The CDR3 sequence is 14 residues long.

The V gene is TRBV29-1, the J gene TRBJ2-7; 9 bases fit TRBD2. CDR3 size: 15 residues. V was clipped by 0 bases and J by 2 bases; unmatched bases: 5. In germline, CDR1 is SQVTM, CDR2 ANQGSEA. CDR3 bases: TGCAGCGTTGAAGATACTGGCGGGAGGGCCTACGAGCAGTACTTC. Translating it yields CSVEDTGGRAYEQYF.

This clone showed up just a few times. The chain has TRBV28 and TRBJ2-1; D not resolved. This CDR3 comprises 12 residues. The V end lost 2 bases, the J end lost 15 bases, and 14 bases lay between the germline ends. The V gene's germline CDR1 is MDHEN and CDR2 SYDVKM. CDR3 in amino acids: CASSLVGQWMFF. The CDR3 nucleotides are TGTGCCAGCAGTTTAGTTGGGCAGTGGATGTTCTTC.

The V gene is TRBV9, the J gene TRBJ2-7, with 8 bases identical to TRBD2. The J segment lost 2 bases and the V segment lost 0 bases, leaving 7 bases of the junction unmatched. The CDR3 runs 16 residues. The germline gives CDR1 SGDLS, CDR2 YYNGEE. CDR3 amino acids: CASSVAGSSGPYEQYF. The CDR3, as DNA: TGTGCCAGCAGCGTAGCGGGTTCTAGCGGGCCCTACGAGCAGTACTTC.

This clone was seen more than once but under ten times. The chain has TRBV13 and TRBJ2-1; no clear D. The germline CDR1 and CDR2 sequences are PRHDT and FYEKMQ (reference sequence). The ends were cut back, 5 bases at V and 12 bases at J, with 14 bases in the middle. There are 12 residues in the CDR3. The CDR3 nucleotides read TGTGCCAGCAGCAATCGCCCTAGAGGGCAGTTCTTC. Translating gives CASSNRPRGQFF.

The chain links TRBV30 to TRBJ1-1; D remains unclear. Germline lookup yields CDR1 GTSNPN and CDR2 SVGIG (reference sequence). Trimming stripped 0 bases from V and 4 bases from J, with 12 bases between. This CDR3 has 14 residues. CDR3 nucleotides: TGTGCCTGGAGTGTAAACTCTATGGGCACTGAAGCTTTCTTT. Translation gives CAWSVNSMGTEAFF.

The sample holds a few counts of this clone. The rearrangement links TRBV7-9 to TRBJ2-7; D ambiguous. CDR1 SEHNR and CDR2 FQNEAQ come from the germline V gene (reference sequence). The ends were cut back, 5 bases at V and 6 bases at J, with 11 bases in the middle. The length of the CDR3 is 12 residues. The DNA of the CDR3 is TGTGCCAGCAGCCCCCTGGTGGGCGAGCAGTACTTC. This encodes CASSPLVGEQYF.

V gene TRBV15 combines with J gene TRBJ2-1, with a weak D call TRBD2 (5 bases). Deletions cut 1 base from V and 6 bases from J, with 10 bases between. Germline lookup yields CDR1 LNHNV and CDR2 YYDKDF (reference sequence). This CDR3 is built from 14 residues. In DNA form, the CDR3 reads TGTGCCACCAGCAGAGGGTCCGAGGGCAATGAGCAGTTCTTC. Protein sequence: CATSRGSEGNEQFF.

The CDR3 bases are TGTGCCAGTGGGCGGAACACTGAAGCTTTCTTT. Encoded protein: CASGRNTEAFF. V is TRBV4-2 and J is TRBJ1-1; D gene ambiguous. The CDR3 consists of 11 residues. V lost 9 bases and J lost 1, with 6 bases in between. The germline V gene encodes CDR1 LGHNA and CDR2 YNFKEQ.

This clone was found a few times. The chain is built from TRBV29-1 and TRBJ2-4, with D unclear. In germline, CDR1 is SQVTM, CDR2 ANQGSEA. Between the trimmed V and J ends, which lost 6 bases and 3 bases, there was a span of 9 bases. The CDR3 contains 12 residues. As DNA, the CDR3 is TGCAGCGTGCGGCAAGGCAAAAACATTCAGTACTTC. This sequence encodes CSVRQGKNIQYF.

This clone was seen a handful of times. J is TRBJ2-3 and V is TRBV11-2, with D perhaps matching TRBD2 (7 bases). CDR1 and CDR2 from the germline V gene are SGHAT and FQNNGV. The CDR3 runs 15 residues. Trimming stripped 4 bases from V and 1 base from J, with 12 bases between. For the CDR3, the DNA is TGTGCCAGCAGCTATCAGGGGAGGGGCACAGATACGCAGTATTTT. It encodes CASSYQGRGTDTQYF.